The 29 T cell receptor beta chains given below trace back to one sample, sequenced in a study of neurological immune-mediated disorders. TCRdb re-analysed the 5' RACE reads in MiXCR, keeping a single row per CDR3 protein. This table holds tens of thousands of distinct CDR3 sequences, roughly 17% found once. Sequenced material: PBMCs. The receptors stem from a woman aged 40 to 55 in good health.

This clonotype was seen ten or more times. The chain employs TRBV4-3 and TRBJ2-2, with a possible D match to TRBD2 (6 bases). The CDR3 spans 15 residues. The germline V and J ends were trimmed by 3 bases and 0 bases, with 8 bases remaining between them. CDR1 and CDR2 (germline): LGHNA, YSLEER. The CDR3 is CASSQDYPNTGELFF. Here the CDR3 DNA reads TGCGCCAGCAGCCAGGACTATCCGAACACCGGGGAGCTGTTTTTT.

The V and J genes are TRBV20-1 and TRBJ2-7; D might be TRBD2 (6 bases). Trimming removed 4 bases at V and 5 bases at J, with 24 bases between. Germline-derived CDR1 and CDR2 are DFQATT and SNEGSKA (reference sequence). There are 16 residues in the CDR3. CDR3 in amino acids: CSAMIPTGTSRDEQYF. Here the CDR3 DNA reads TGCAGTGCTATGATCCCGACCGGGACTTCTCGTGACGAGCAGTACTTC.

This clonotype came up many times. As DNA, the CDR3 is TGTGCCAGCAGCCAAGCGGACAGGGTTACCGGGGAGCTGTTTTTT. Translating it yields CASSQADRVTGELFF. The J gene is TRBJ2-2, the V gene TRBV3-1; 8 bases line up with TRBD1. The CDR3 covers 15 residues. Looked up from germline, CDR1 is LGHDT and CDR2 is YNNKEL (reference sequence). Germline trimming cut 1 base from V and 5 bases from J; bases unmatched to any gene: 3.

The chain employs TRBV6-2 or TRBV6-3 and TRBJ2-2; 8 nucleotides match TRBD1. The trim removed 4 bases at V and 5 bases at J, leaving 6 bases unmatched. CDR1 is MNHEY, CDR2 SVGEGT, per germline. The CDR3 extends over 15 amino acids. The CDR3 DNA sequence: TGTGCCAGCAGTTCAGGGGGCTATGGGACCGGGGAGCTGTTTTTT. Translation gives CASSSGGYGTGELFF.

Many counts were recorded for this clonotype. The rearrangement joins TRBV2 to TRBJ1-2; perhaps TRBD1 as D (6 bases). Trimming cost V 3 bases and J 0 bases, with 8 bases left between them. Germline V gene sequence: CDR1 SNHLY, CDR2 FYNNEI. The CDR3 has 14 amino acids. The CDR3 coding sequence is TGTGCCAGCAGTGAGTGGGACACTAACTATGGCTACACCTTC. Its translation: CASSEWDTNYGYTF.

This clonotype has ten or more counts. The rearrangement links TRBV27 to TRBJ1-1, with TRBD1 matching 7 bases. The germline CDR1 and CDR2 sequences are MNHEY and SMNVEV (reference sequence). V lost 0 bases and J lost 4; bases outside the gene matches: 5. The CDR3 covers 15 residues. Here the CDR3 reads CASSLSPGGSTEAFF. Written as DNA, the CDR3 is TGTGCCAGCAGTTTATCTCCAGGGGGATCCACTGAAGCTTTCTTT.

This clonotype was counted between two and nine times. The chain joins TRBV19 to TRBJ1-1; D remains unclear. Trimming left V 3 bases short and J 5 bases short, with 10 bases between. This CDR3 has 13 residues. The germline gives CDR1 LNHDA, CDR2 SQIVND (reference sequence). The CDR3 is CASSIGIETEAFF. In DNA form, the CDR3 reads TGTGCCAGTAGTATTGGGATTGAGACTGAAGCTTTCTTT.

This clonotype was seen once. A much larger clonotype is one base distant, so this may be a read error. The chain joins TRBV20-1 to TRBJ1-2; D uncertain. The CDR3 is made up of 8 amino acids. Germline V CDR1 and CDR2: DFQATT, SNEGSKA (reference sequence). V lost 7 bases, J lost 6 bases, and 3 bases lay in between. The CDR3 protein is CSGNGYTF. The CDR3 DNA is TGCAGTGGGAATGGCTACACCTTC.

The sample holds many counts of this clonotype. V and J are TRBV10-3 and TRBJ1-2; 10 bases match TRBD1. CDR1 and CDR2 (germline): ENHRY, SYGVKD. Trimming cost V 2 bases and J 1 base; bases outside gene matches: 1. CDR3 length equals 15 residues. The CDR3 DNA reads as TGTGCCATCAGTGAGGGGACAGGGGTTAACTATGGCTACACCTTC. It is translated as CAISEGTGVNYGYTF.

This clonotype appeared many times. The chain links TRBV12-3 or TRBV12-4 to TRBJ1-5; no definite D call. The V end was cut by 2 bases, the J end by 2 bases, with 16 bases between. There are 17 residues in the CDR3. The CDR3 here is CASSLRGMGGGNQPQHF. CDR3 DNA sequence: TGTGCCAGCAGTTTACGAGGGATGGGAGGAGGCAATCAGCCCCAGCATTTT.

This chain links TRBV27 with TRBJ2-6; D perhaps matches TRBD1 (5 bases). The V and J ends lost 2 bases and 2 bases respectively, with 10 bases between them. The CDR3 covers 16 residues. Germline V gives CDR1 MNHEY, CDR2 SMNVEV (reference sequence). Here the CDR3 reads CASSLSIGAGANVLTF. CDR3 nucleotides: TGTGCCAGCAGTTTAAGTATAGGGGCTGGGGCCAACGTCCTGACTTTC. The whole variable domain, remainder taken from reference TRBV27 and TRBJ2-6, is EAQVTQNPRYLITVTGKKLTVTCSQNMNHEYMSWYRQDPGLGLRQIYYSMNVEVTDKGDVPEGYKVSRKEKRNFPLILESPSPNQTSLYFCASSLSIGAGANVLTFGAGSRLTVL.

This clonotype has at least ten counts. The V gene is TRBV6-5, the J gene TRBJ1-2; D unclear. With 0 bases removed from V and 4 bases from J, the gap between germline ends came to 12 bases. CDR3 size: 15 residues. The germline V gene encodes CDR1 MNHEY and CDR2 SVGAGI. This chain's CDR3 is CASSYSKGGSYGYTF. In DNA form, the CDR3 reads TGTGCCAGCAGTTACTCGAAGGGAGGGAGCTATGGCTACACCTTC.

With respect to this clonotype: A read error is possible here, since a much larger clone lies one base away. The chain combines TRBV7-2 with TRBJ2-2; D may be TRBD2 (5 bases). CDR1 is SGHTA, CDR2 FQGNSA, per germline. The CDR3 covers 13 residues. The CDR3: CASSRENTGEPFF. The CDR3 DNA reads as TGTGCCAGCAGCCGCGAGAACACCGGGGAGCCGTTTTTT.

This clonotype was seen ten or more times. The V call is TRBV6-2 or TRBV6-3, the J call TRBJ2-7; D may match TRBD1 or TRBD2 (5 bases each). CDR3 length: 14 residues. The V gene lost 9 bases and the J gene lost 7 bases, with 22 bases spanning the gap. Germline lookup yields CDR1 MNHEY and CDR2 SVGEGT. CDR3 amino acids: CASRSFFGTGEQYF. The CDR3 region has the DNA TGTGCCAGTCGTAGTTTTTTCGGGACGGGAGAGCAGTACTTC.

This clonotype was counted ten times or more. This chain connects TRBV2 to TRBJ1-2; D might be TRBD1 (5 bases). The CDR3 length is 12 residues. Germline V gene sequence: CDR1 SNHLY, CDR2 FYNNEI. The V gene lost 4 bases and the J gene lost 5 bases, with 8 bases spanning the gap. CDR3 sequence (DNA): TGTGCCAGCAGTGTGGCAGGGTATGGCTACACCTTC. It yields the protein CASSVAGYGYTF.

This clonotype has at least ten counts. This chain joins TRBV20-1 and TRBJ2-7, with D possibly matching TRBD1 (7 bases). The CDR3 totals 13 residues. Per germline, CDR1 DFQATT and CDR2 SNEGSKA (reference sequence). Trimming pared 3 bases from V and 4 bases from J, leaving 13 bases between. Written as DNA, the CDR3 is TGCAGTGCTAGGTGGCCAGGGGGGTACGAGCAGTACTTC. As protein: CSARWPGGYEQYF.

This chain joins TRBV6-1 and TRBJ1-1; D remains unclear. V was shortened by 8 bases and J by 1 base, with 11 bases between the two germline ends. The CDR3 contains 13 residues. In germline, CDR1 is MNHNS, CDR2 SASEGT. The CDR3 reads CASALWENTEAFF. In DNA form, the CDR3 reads TGTGCCAGCGCCCTATGGGAGAACACTGAAGCTTTCTTT.

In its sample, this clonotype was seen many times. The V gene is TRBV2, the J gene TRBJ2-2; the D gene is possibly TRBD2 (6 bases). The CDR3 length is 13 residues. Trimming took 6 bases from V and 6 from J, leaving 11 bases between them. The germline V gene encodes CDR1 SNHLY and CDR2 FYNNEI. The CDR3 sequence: CASRRGGAGELFF. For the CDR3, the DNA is TGTGCCAGCAGGCGGGGTGGGGCCGGGGAGCTGTTTTTT.

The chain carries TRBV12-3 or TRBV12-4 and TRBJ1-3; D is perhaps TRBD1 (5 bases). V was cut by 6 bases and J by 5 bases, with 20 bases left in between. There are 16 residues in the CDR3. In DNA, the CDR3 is TGTGCCAGCAGCTATGAATTGGGACCGCCCAGAAACACCATATATTTT. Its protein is CASSYELGPPRNTIYF.

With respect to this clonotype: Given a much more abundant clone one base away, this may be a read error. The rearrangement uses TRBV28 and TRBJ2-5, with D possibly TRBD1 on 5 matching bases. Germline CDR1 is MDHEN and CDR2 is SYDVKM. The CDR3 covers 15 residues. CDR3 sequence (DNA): TGTGCCAACAGTTCCCAAGGGGAAATCAAAGAGACCCAGTACTTC. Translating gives CANSSQGEIKETQYF. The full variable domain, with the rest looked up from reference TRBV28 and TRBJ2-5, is DVKVTQSSRYLVKRTGEKVFLECVQDMDHENMFWYRQDPGLGLRLIYFSYDVKMKEKGDIPEGYSVSREKKERFSLILESASTNQTSMYLCANSSQGEIKETQYFGPGTRLLVL.

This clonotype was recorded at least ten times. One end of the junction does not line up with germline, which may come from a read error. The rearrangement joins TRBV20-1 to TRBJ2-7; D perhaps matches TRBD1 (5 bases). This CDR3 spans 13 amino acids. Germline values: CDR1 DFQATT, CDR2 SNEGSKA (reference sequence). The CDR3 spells CSARATETYEQYF. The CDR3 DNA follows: TGCAGTGCCAGAGCGACAGAAACCTACGAGCAGTACTTC.

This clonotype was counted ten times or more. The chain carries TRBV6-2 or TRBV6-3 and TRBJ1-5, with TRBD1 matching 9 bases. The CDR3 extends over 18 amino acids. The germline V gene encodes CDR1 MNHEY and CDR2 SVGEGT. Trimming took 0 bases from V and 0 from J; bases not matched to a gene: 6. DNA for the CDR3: TGTGCCAGCAGTTACTCGATTGACAGGGGGGATAGCAATCAGCCCCAGCATTTT. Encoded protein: CASSYSIDRGDSNQPQHF.

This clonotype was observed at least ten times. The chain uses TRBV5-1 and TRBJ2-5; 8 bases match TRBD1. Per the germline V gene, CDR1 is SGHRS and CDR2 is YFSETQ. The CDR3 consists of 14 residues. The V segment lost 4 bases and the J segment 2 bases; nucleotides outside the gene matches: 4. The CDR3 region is CASSIGQGQETQYF. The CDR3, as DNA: TGCGCCAGCAGCATCGGACAGGGTCAAGAGACCCAGTACTTC.

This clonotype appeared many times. CDR3 loop: CASSSSGGGAYEQYF. DNA of the CDR3: TGTGCCAGCAGCTCTAGCGGGGGGGGGGCCTACGAGCAGTACTTC. The chain is built from TRBV7-2 and TRBJ2-7; TRBD2 agrees at 12 bases. Germline V lookup: CDR1 SGHTA, CDR2 FQGNSA. The V segment lost 4 bases and the J segment 2 bases; nucleotides outside the gene matches: 3. The CDR3 totals 15 residues.

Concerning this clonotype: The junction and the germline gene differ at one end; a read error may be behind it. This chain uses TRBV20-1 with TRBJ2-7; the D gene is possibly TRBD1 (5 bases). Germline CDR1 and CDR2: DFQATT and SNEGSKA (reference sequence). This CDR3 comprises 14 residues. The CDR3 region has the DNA TGCAGTGCTAGAGAAGCAGGGATCGGGTACGAACAGTACTTC. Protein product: CSAREAGIGYEQYF.

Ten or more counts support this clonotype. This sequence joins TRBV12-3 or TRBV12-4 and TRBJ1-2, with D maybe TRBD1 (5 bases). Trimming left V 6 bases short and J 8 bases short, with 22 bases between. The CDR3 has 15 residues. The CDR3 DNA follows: TGTGCCAGCAGCCTTGTGGGACGGGCCCACCTGGGCTACACCTTC. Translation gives CASSLVGRAHLGYTF.

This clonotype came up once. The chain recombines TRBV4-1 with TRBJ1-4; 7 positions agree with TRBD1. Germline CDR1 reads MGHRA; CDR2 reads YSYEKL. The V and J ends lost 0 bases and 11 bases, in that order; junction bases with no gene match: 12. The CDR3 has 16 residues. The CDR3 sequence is CASSQDPLGQAWKLFF. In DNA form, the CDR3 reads TGCGCCAGCAGCCAAGACCCCCTCGGACAGGCCTGGAAACTGTTTTTT.

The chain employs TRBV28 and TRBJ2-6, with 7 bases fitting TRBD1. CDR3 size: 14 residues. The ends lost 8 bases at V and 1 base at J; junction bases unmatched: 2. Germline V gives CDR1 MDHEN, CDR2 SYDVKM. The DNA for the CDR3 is TGTGCCAGCCAGACAGGGTCTGGGGCCAACGTCCTGACTTTC. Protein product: CASQTGSGANVLTF.

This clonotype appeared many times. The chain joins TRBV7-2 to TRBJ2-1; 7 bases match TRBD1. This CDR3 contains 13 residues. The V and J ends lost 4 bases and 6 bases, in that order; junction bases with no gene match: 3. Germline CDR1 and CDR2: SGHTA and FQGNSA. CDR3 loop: CASSYRDSNEQFF. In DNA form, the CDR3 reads TGTGCCAGCAGCTACCGGGACAGCAATGAGCAGTTCTTC. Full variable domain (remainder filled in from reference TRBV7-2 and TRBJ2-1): GAGVSQSPSNKVTEKGKDVELRCDPISGHTALYWYRQSLGQGLEFLIYFQGNSAPDKSGLPSDRFSAERTGGSVSTLTIQRTQQEDSAVYLCASSYRDSNEQFFGPGTRLTVL.